One TCR beta chain is described in this entry. Antigen: not known. Thymic material originated from resections removed in the course of corrective heart surgery. Samples came from healthy Finnish infants during open corrective cardiac surgery. This sample is part of a study of human thymus T cells. Trimming at V came to 1 base and at J to 0 bases, leaving 7 bases not matched to a gene. CDR3 length equals 18 residues. Germline V gene sequence: CDR1 SGHTA, CDR2 FQGNSA. Broader study findings: Thymic and blood repertoires appeared to carry a bias in their V and J gene usage. There were highly overlapping thymic repertoires among unrelated individuals, as related research reported.

TCRdb's copy holds only in-frame clones and misses some; the assay was immunoSEQ multiplex PCR. The sample has around 120,000 clones, about 95% seen once. V usage is TRBV7-2 and J usage is TRBJ2-2; the match to TRBD2 covers 8 bases. This clonotype was sampled from a boy younger than two with a congenital heart defect but otherwise immunologically healthy. Sequencing was carried out using thymus tissue. The CDR3 nucleotides read TGTGCCAGCAGCTTAGTAGCGGCGGGGGGCCCGAACACCGGGGAGCTGTTTTTT. Amino acids: CASSLVAAGGPNTGELFF.